The 22 T cell receptor beta chains below all came from one sample that was sequenced in a study of T cell clones after liver transplantation. TCRdb keeps only in-frame clones here, not all; method: immunoSEQ multiplex PCR. Here the sample spans about 50,000 clones, 55% to 75% being singletons. Material: CD4+ T cells from blood, obtained around 54 months after liver transplant. All receptors derive from a human patient who received a liver transplant. Some T cells could come from the graft donor.

The chain is built from TRBV9 and TRBJ2-3; D is unresolved. V was shortened by 0 bases and J by 6 bases, with 5 bases between the two germline ends. Germline V gives CDR1 SGDLS, CDR2 YYNGEE. The CDR3 extends over 12 amino acids. This chain's CDR3 is CASSVVADTQYF. CDR3 DNA sequence: TGTGCCAGCAGCGTAGTAGCTGATACGCAGTATTTT.

The chain combines TRBV6-5 with TRBJ2-5, with no clear D. Trimming removed 2 bases from V and 7 bases from J, with 14 bases in between. CDR3 length equals 14 residues. Germline lookup yields CDR1 MNHEY and CDR2 SVGAGI. Here the CDR3 DNA reads TGTGCCAGCAGTTACCCTGACGGCGGCGGGACCCAGTACTTC. This sequence encodes CASSYPDGGGTQYF.

The chain couples TRBV29-1 to TRBJ2-3, with a weak D call TRBD2 (7 bases). Germline assignment: CDR1 SQVTM and CDR2 ANQGSEA. The V gene lost 6 bases and the J gene lost 2 bases, with 18 bases spanning the gap. This CDR3 has 15 residues. The CDR3 DNA reads TGCAGCGTCGCGAGGTTAGGGGGGGCCACAGATACGCAGTATTTT. Its translation: CSVARLGGATDTQYF.

The chain carries TRBV29-1 and TRBJ2-5; the D is unclear. Germline assignment: CDR1 SQVTM and CDR2 ANQGSEA. The CDR3 is 11 residues long. V dropped 6 bases and J dropped 5 bases, with 10 bases sitting between them. CDR3 nucleotide sequence: TGCAGCGTCGAGGCGAGGGAGACCCAGTACTTC. Translated: CSVEARETQYF.

The rearrangement joins TRBV21-1 to TRBJ2-2; TRBD2, as called in the table, went unchecked against the DNA. TRBV21-1 is termed a pseudogene. The CDR3 spans 17 residues. This chain's CDR3 is CASSKERGGTNTGELFF. Written as DNA, the CDR3 is TGTGCCAGCAGCAAAGAAAGGGGAGGGACGAACACCGGGGAGCTGTTTTTT.

The chain is built from TRBV19 and TRBJ2-5; D is unresolved. This CDR3 contains 15 residues. Looked up from germline, CDR1 is LNHDA and CDR2 is SQIVND (reference sequence). The V end lost 5 bases, the J end lost 0 bases, and 13 bases lay between the germline ends. This CDR3 is CASSDGPIYQETQYF. DNA for the CDR3: TGTGCCAGTAGTGACGGGCCTATCTACCAAGAGACCCAGTACTTC.

The chain has TRBV11-2 and TRBJ2-3; 9 bases fit TRBD1. Germline CDR1 and CDR2: SGHAT and FQNNGV. The CDR3 length is 15 residues. With 4 bases clipped from V and 3 bases from J, the junction kept 5 bases outside the gene matches. As DNA, the CDR3 is TGTGCCAGCAGCTCTTACAGGGGGCGGACAGATACGCAGTATTTT. It translates to CASSSYRGRTDTQYF.

The J gene is TRBJ1-1, the V gene TRBV7-3; D is ambiguous. Germline CDR1 and CDR2: SGHTA and FQGTGA. This CDR3 contains 16 residues. The V gene lost 0 bases and the J gene lost 2 bases, with 13 bases spanning the gap. CDR3 DNA sequence: TGTGCCAGCAGCTTAACCCGCCCAAGTGGAAACACTGAAGCTTTCTTT. Translating it yields CASSLTRPSGNTEAFF.

CDR3 region: CASSFDRASSYNEQFF. CDR3 nucleotides: TGCGCCAGCAGCTTTGACAGGGCAAGCTCCTACAATGAGCAGTTCTTC. The chain employs TRBV5-1 and TRBJ2-1; TRBD1 matches at 7 bases. CDR1 is SGHRS and CDR2 is YFSETQ in the germline V gene. This CDR3 region has 16 residues. The ends lost 2 bases at V and 0 bases at J; junction bases unmatched: 5.

Note on this clone: In this CDR3 the conserved last residue, phenylalanine or tryptophan, is missing, so a read error is likely. The chain couples TRBV2 to TRBJ1-2; maybe TRBD1 (5 bases). CDR3 length: 14 amino acids. Trimming stripped 6 bases from V and 1 base from J, with 12 bases between. Germline-derived CDR1 and CDR2 are SNHLY and FYNNEI. The DNA of the CDR3 is TGTGCCAGCAGCCAGGGAACGCTTAACTATGGCTACACCCTC. Translated, it gives CASSQGTLNYGYTL.

This chain uses TRBV9 with TRBJ1-1; D is uncertain. The CDR3 spans 13 residues. V lost 0 bases to trimming and J lost 4 bases, with 7 bases between them. Looked up from germline, CDR1 is SGDLS and CDR2 is YYNGEE. CDR3 DNA: TGTGCCAGCAGCGTAGTGATGGCCACTGAAGCTTTCTTT. Protein sequence: CASSVVMATEAFF.

This clone has only a few counts. The chain recombines TRBV2 with TRBJ2-7; D gene ambiguous. Germline values: CDR1 SNHLY, CDR2 FYNNEI. This CDR3 spans 12 amino acids. Deletions cut 7 bases from V and 2 bases from J, with 9 bases between. CDR3 in amino acids: CASKEKPYEQYF. DNA of the CDR3: TGTGCCAGCAAGGAGAAGCCCTACGAGCAGTACTTC.

CDR3 protein: CASSPPAGAGSPLHF. The CDR3 DNA reads TGTGCCAGCTCACCACCGGCAGGGGCTGGTTCACCCCTCCACTTT. V and J are TRBV18 and TRBJ1-6, with a weak D call TRBD1 (6 bases). The germline gives CDR1 KGHSH, CDR2 LQKENI. This CDR3 spans 15 amino acids. V lost 0 bases, J lost 9 bases, and 12 bases lay in between. The full variable domain, with the rest looked up from reference TRBV18 and TRBJ1-6, is NAGVMQNPRHLVRRRGQEARLRCSPMKGHSHVYWYRQLPEEGLKFMVYLQKENIIDESGMPKERFSAEFPKEGPSILRIQQVVRGDSAAYFCASSPPAGAGSPLHFGNGTRLTVT.

The chain is built from TRBV30 and TRBJ2-5; TRBD2 is a possible D gene (6 bases). The germline gives CDR1 GTSNPN, CDR2 SVGIG (reference sequence). CDR3 size: 13 residues. Trimming shortened V by 0 bases and J by 6 bases, and 11 bases separated the two germline ends. This CDR3 is CAWSVGTSQTQYF. The CDR3 DNA reads as TGTGCCTGGAGTGTCGGAACTAGCCAGACCCAGTACTTC.

The chain couples TRBV6-6 to TRBJ1-1; possibly TRBD1 for D (5 bases). This CDR3 is 12 amino acids long. V was clipped by 7 bases and J by 4 bases, with 10 bases between them. Germline-derived CDR1 and CDR2 are MNHNY and SVGAGI (reference sequence). Here the CDR3 DNA reads TGTGCCAGCAAAAGGGGAAGCACTGAAGCTTTCTTT. It is translated as CASKRGSTEAFF.

This clone was seen only a few times. This rearrangement joins TRBV28 to TRBJ2-7, with 8 bases matching TRBD1. Trimming cost V 3 bases and J 4 bases; bases outside gene matches: 5. Germline CDR1 and CDR2: MDHEN and SYDVKM. The CDR3 spans 14 residues. The CDR3 reads CASSFGTGGYEQYF. DNA of the CDR3: TGTGCCAGCAGTTTTGGGACAGGCGGGTACGAGCAGTACTTC.

The chain uses TRBV6-4 and TRBJ1-1; D remains unclear. CDR3 length: 13 amino acids. Trimming removed 7 bases from V and 0 bases from J, with 9 bases in between. The germline V gene encodes CDR1 MRHNA and CDR2 SNTAGT. This CDR3 is CASKLRMNTEAFF. CDR3 coding DNA: TGTGCCAGCAAATTGCGTATGAACACTGAAGCTTTCTTT.

This clone was picked up a small number of times. The chain is built from TRBV7-2 and TRBJ1-3; 11 nucleotides agree with TRBD1. CDR1 and CDR2 (germline): SGHTA, FQGNSA. CDR3 length: 17 amino acids. V lost 5 bases, J lost 0 bases, and 6 bases stayed unmatched. The CDR3 region is CASSLRTGGNSGNTIYF. The CDR3 coding sequence is TGTGCCAGCAGCCTTAGGACAGGGGGCAACTCTGGAAACACCATATATTTT.

This chain links TRBV6-6 with TRBJ1-4; D is ambiguous. Trimming took 8 bases from V and 8 from J, leaving 15 bases between them. Per germline, CDR1 MNHNY and CDR2 SVGAGI (reference sequence). The CDR3 runs to 13 residues. The DNA for the CDR3 is TGTGCCAGCTCTAGGCGGTTGCAGGAAAAACTGTTTTTT. Translation: CASSRRLQEKLFF.

The chain uses TRBV30 and TRBJ2-7; 7 positions match TRBD1. This CDR3 has 11 amino acids. J lost 6 bases, V lost 1 base, and 0 bases had no gene match. Germline V gene sequence: CDR1 GTSNPN, CDR2 SVGIG (reference sequence). The CDR3 spells CAWSAGGEQYF. The CDR3 DNA sequence: TGTGCCTGGAGTGCAGGGGGCGAGCAGTACTTC. Using reference TRBV30 and TRBJ2-7 for the parts outside the CDR3, the full variable domain is SQTIHQWPATLVQPVGSPLSLECTVEGTSNPNLYWYRQAAGRGLQLLFYSVGIGQISSEVPQNLSASRPQDRQFILSSKKLLLSDSGFYLCAWSAGGEQYFGPGTRLTVT.

The chain is built from TRBV28 and TRBJ2-7; 8 nucleotides line up with TRBD2. The ends lost 5 bases at V and 2 bases at J; junction bases unmatched: 5. This CDR3 region has 14 residues. Germline CDR1 MDHEN, CDR2 SYDVKM. CDR3 sequence (DNA): TGTGCCAGCAGTACAACTAGCGGTGCCTACGAGCAGTACTTC. The encoded protein is CASSTTSGAYEQYF.

The chain uses TRBV2 and TRBJ1-5; D remains unclear. CDR1 is SNHLY and CDR2 is FYNNEI in the germline V gene. The CDR3 is 14 amino acids. The V gene lost 2 bases and the J gene lost 5 bases, with 10 bases spanning the gap. CDR3 residues: CASSEKMGYQPQHF. Written as DNA, the CDR3 is TGTGCCAGCAGTGAAAAAATGGGTTATCAGCCCCAGCATTTT.